This T cell receptor beta chain is from a study of cytomegalovirus exposure and HLA in healthy donors. Study-wide results and limits: High sensitivity and specificity were reportedly achieved when the classifier diagnosed cytomegalovirus status. Most observed TCR sequences were rare, whereas some public TCRs were detected in many donors.

At the time of sampling, donors were nominally healthy, though unrecorded immune exposures were likely. Germline V gene sequence: CDR1 SGHTA, CDR2 FQGNSA. V shed 3 bases, J shed 5 bases, and the junction held 6 bases outside the gene matches. This CDR3 is built from 15 residues. The primer mix had 60 Vbeta and 13 Jbeta primers. As processed by the authors: Per a later analysis, the number of unique TCR beta chains was approximately 80 million, of which some 10 million were shared. Sequencing was performed with immunoSEQ multiplex PCR; in TCRdb, only in-frame clones are kept and a portion is missing. V and J calls and clone size are copied from that table; D and trimming were computed from the DNA. The sample yields 200,000 to 300,000 clones, approximately 84% seen once. On this clone: Its matching antigen is unknown.

The source of this sequence is a woman aged 35 to 49 in good health and CMV-seropositive. The chain combines TRBV7-2 with TRBJ1-5; 8 nucleotides agree with TRBD1. The sequencing input was PBMCs. The CDR3 coding sequence is TGTGCCAGCAGCTTGGACAGGGAATCCCATCAGCCCCAGCATTTT. This translates into CASSLDRESHQPQHF.